What follows are 2 T cell receptor beta chains derived from one specimen sequenced in a study of T cells in Graves' hyperthyroidism and ophthalmopathy. TCR beta CDR3 regions were amplified from RNA transcripts. HTBI primers were employed in a first-round RT-PCR of the TCR CDR3. TCRdb used MiXCR to reprocess the multiplex PCR reads, holding one entry per CDR3 protein. Seen here are about 580,000 distinct CDR3 sequences, approximately 15% observed once, and the top ten hold almost 6%. The sample taken for sequencing was blood. Source of these receptors: a woman in her thirties with Graves' hyperthyroidism that later progressed to Graves' ophthalmopathy.

The rearrangement joins TRBV20-1 to TRBJ2-7; TRBD1 aligns across 8 bases. V trimming: 6 bases; J trimming: 2 bases; junction bases outside the gene matches: 6. The CDR3 is made up of 13 amino acids. Germline V CDR1 and CDR2: DFQATT, SNEGSKA (reference sequence). CDR3 amino acids: CSARQGPAYEQYF. The CDR3 nucleotides are TGCAGTGCACGACAGGGGCCCGCCTACGAGCAGTACTTC.

This clonotype has ten or more counts. The genes are TRBV27 and TRBJ2-1; D tentatively fits TRBD1 or TRBD2 (5 bases each). The CDR3 extends over 12 amino acids. Trimming shortened V by 11 bases and J by 9 bases, and 17 bases separated the two germline ends. Germline loops: CDR1 MNHEY, CDR2 SMNVEV (reference sequence). CDR3 region: CASRGRGGEQFF. CDR3 sequence (DNA): TGTGCCTCCCGGGGCCGAGGAGGTGAGCAGTTCTTC.